The 2 T cell receptor beta chains presented below share a single source sample, sequenced in a study of cytomegalovirus exposure and HLA in healthy donors. A multiplex PCR was run with 60 Vbeta primers and 13 Jbeta primers. The repertoire was sequenced with immunoSEQ multiplex PCR; TCRdb's copy has only in-frame clones and lacks some. Here the sample spans approximately 130,000 clones, around 70% being singletons. Material for sequencing was PBMCs. Receptor source: a man between 25 and 39 years old in good health and CMV-seronegative.

The chain links TRBV5-1 to TRBJ2-5; possible D gene TRBD2, 5 bases. Germline V gene sequence: CDR1 SGHRS, CDR2 YFSETQ. V was trimmed by 4 bases and J by 1 base, leaving 14 bases between them. This CDR3 is built from 15 residues. CDR3 bases: TGCGCCAGCAGCCCCATAACACTAGGCCAAGAGACCCAGTACTTC. Its protein product is CASSPITLGQETQYF. Variable domain in full (rest from reference TRBV5-1 and TRBJ2-5): KAGVTQTPRYLIKTRGQQVTLSCSPISGHRSVSWYQQTPGQGLQFLFEYFSETQRNKGNFPGRFSGRQFSNSRSEMNVSTLELGDSALYLCASSPITLGQETQYFGPGTRLLVL.

The chain links TRBV2 to TRBJ2-2, with a possible D match to TRBD1 (6 bases). Between the trimmed V and J ends, which lost 6 bases and 5 bases, there was a span of 10 bases. The CDR3 length is 13 residues. In germline, CDR1 is SNHLY, CDR2 FYNNEI. CDR3: CASRAQGTGELFF. DNA of the CDR3: TGTGCCAGCAGAGCACAGGGAACCGGGGAGCTGTTTTTT.